A selection of T cell receptor beta chains follows, all from one sample in a study of Tregs in tolerant kidney transplant recipients. TCRdb's table, derived via immunoSEQ multiplex PCR, lists solely in-frame clones and lacks some. The repertoire has some 250,000 clones, about 80% of them found once; the top ten carry 0.64%. The sequenced sample was CD4+ T cells from blood. The receptors originated from a human donor in good health. CDR3s include the opening cysteine and the closing phenylalanine or tryptophan. D genes are given only for firm matches. Clone size, where shown, is once, few, many, or a class for clones that have expanded.

V gene	D gene	J gene	clone size	CDR3 DNA	CDR3 protein
TRBV18	-	TRBJ1-5	-	TGTGCCAGCTCACCATGGGGGGGCCGCAATCAGCCCCAGCATTTT	CASSPWGGRNQPQHF
TRBV18	-	TRBJ2-7	-	TGTGCCAGCTCACGGTCCGCTCACACCTACGAGCAGTACTTC	CASSRSAHTYEQYF
TRBV7-3	-	TRBJ2-3	-	TGTGCCAGCAGCTCCCTAGGGGTTGCAGGTACGCAGTATTTT	CASSSLGVAGTQYF
TRBV11-3	TRBD1	TRBJ2-1	-	TGTGCCAGCAGCTTTCGGACAGGGGGCCATTACAATGAGCAGTTCTTC	CASSFRTGGHYNEQFF
TRBV7-2	-	TRBJ1-2	-	TGTGCCAGCAGCTCCCAACGAGCTAACTATGGCTACACCTTC	CASSSQRANYGYTF
TRBV29-1	-	TRBJ2-7	once	TGCAGCGTTGAAGATCAGGGGTCTAGCGAGCAGTACTTC	CSVEDQGSSEQYF
TRBV10-1	-	TRBJ1-2	few	TGCGCCAGCAGTGAGAACAAAAACTATGGCTACACCTTC	CASSENKNYGYTF
TRBV6-6	-	TRBJ1-1	few	TGTGCCAGCAGGGTGAACACTGAAGCTTTCTTT	CASRVNTEAFF
TRBV6-1	-	TRBJ2-7	few	TGTGCCAGCAGTGAGGGGGGCAGGGGGACCATCTACGAGCAGTACTTC	CASSEGGRGTIYEQYF
TRBV6-5	TRBD1	TRBJ1-1	few	TGTGCCAGCATCGAGGACAGGGTGAACACTGAAGCTTTCTTT	CASIEDRVNTEAFF
TRBV15	TRBD1	TRBJ2-5	-	TGTGCCACCAGCAGAGAATTTGGACAGGGGGTAGGGGAGACCCAGTACTTC	CATSREFGQGVGETQYF
TRBV18	-	TRBJ1-5	-	TGTGCCAGCTCACCAGGACGGAATAGCAATCAGCCCCAGCATTTT	CASSPGRNSNQPQHF